The rows below give T cell receptor beta chains drawn from one sample of a study of graft-versus-host responses after intestinal transplantation. Their recognized antigens are unknown. Assay: immunoSEQ multiplex PCR; the TCRdb copy retains only in-frame clones and omits some. The table has about 50,000 clones, about 93% seen once. Sequences were derived from unstimulated CD4+ T cells sorted from spleen or lymph node cells, sampled before transplant. The source is a human donor who was the organ donor for an intestinal transplant. Each CDR3 is given with its conserved first and last residue. The D gene is left open where the match is weak. The size entry is marked missing in some rows and otherwise reads once, few, many or a size class.

v_call: TRBV7-8
clone_size: NA
j_call: TRBJ2-7
d_call: NA
cdr3_nt: TGTGCCAGCAGTCGCGCCTCAGGGGAATCCTACGAGCAGTACTTC
cdr3_aa: CASSRASGESYEQYF

v_call: TRBV29-1
clone_size: NA
j_call: TRBJ2-1
d_call: TRBD2
cdr3_nt: TGCAGCGTTTGGACTAGCGGGAGGGCCGGGGAGCAGTTCTTC
cdr3_aa: CSVWTSGRAGEQFF

v_call: TRBV5-5
clone_size: once
j_call: TRBJ2-7
d_call: NA
cdr3_nt: TGTGCCAGCAGCTTGTCTAGCTTAAGGAGCTCCTACGAGCAGTACTTC
cdr3_aa: CASSLSSLRSSYEQYF

v_call: TRBV2
clone_size: once
j_call: TRBJ1-6
d_call: TRBD1
cdr3_nt: TGTGCCAGCTTGGGGGGGACAGGGGGACGGAATTCACCCCTCCACTTT
cdr3_aa: CASLGGTGGRNSPLHF

v_call: TRBV27
clone_size: NA
j_call: TRBJ2-1
d_call: NA
cdr3_nt: TGTGCCAGCAACTCCCCCGGGAGCGCCTACAATGAGCAGTTCTTC
cdr3_aa: CASNSPGSAYNEQFF

v_call: TRBV7-2
clone_size: NA
j_call: TRBJ2-5
d_call: NA
cdr3_nt: TGTGCCAGCAGCTTAGCGCTAGGGACCCAGTACTTC
cdr3_aa: CASSLALGTQYF

v_call: TRBV18
clone_size: NA
j_call: TRBJ2-4
d_call: NA
cdr3_nt: TGTGCCAGCTCACCCAGGGGAAACATTCAGTACTTC
cdr3_aa: CASSPRGNIQYF

v_call: TRBV11-3
clone_size: NA
j_call: TRBJ2-1
d_call: TRBD2
cdr3_nt: TGTGCCAGCAGCTCAGGACTAGCCAATGAGCAGTTCTTC
cdr3_aa: CASSSGLANEQFF

v_call: TRBV7-2
clone_size: NA
j_call: TRBJ2-1
d_call: TRBD2
cdr3_nt: TGTGCCAGCAGCTCGGGACTAGCGGGAGGAGGTGAGCAGTTCTTC
cdr3_aa: CASSSGLAGGGEQFF

v_call: TRBV28
clone_size: once
j_call: TRBJ1-2
d_call: NA
cdr3_nt: TGTGCCAGCAGTTTTAAGGGGTATGGCTACACCTTC
cdr3_aa: CASSFKGYGYTF

v_call: TRBV14
clone_size: once
j_call: TRBJ2-3
d_call: NA
cdr3_nt: TGTGCCAGCAGCCAATCCCAGGGTATCACAGATACGCAGTATTTT
cdr3_aa: CASSQSQGITDTQYF

v_call: TRBV28
clone_size: NA
j_call: TRBJ2-7
d_call: TRBD2
cdr3_nt: TGTGCCAGCAGTAACAACCGGGGGGGCAGCCGGTACGAGCAGTACTTC
cdr3_aa: CASSNNRGGSRYEQYF

v_call: TRBV7-3
clone_size: NA
j_call: TRBJ2-5
d_call: TRBD2
cdr3_nt: TGTGCCAGCAGCTACGGACTAGCGGGGCAGGAGACCCAGTACTTC
cdr3_aa: CASSYGLAGQETQYF

v_call: TRBV7-3
clone_size: NA
j_call: TRBJ2-1
d_call: TRBD2
cdr3_nt: TGTGCCAGCAGCTTAGCGGGAGTGGGTGAGCAGTTCTTC
cdr3_aa: CASSLAGVGEQFF

v_call: TRBV10-1
clone_size: NA
j_call: TRBJ2-7
d_call: NA
cdr3_nt: TGCGCCAGCAGTGAGGAGGGGCCTTTGTACTACGAGCAGTACTTC
cdr3_aa: CASSEEGPLYYEQYF

v_call: TRBV30
clone_size: NA
j_call: TRBJ1-4
d_call: NA
cdr3_nt: TGTGCCTGGAGTGTACGGGGTCAAAATGAAAAACTGTTTTTT
cdr3_aa: CAWSVRGQNEKLFF